This T cell receptor (beta chain) was profiled in a study of cytomegalovirus exposure and HLA in healthy donors. Germline V lookup: CDR1 LNHNV, CDR2 YYDKDF (reference sequence). The CDR3 is made up of 16 amino acids. The J segment lost 1 base and the V segment lost 3 bases, leaving 7 bases of the junction unmatched. Study-wide results and limits: Most TCR sequences proved rare, with some public TCRs found in many donors. Reports showed the classifier diagnosing cytomegalovirus status with high specificity and sensitivity. Researchers counted 164 TCR beta chains as cytomegalovirus-associated.

Points on this clone: The antigen remains unidentified.

The data were produced by immunoSEQ multiplex PCR, yet TCRdb's version contains in-frame clones alone and is incomplete. The sample holds some 100,000 clones, about nine tenths seen once. This clonotype originated in a man aged 18-30 years in good health and CMV-seropositive. The V call is TRBV15, the J call TRBJ2-3; TRBD1 aligns across 7 bases. Sequencing was carried out using PBMCs. DNA for the CDR3: TGTGCCACCAGCAGCCCCACAGGGGTCCGCACAGATACGCAGTATTTT. This encodes CATSSPTGVRTDTQYF.